A selection of T cell receptor beta chains follows, all from one sample in a study of cytomegalovirus exposure and HLA in healthy donors. Libraries were prepared by immunoSEQ multiplex PCR; TCRdb keeps only in-frame clonotypes and omits some of them. The sample lists 100,000 to 150,000 clones, about 80% occurring once. The sequenced sample was PBMCs. All receptors come from a woman aged 40 to 55 in good health and CMV-seronegative. Both conserved end residues are part of each CDR3. The order of the fields is V gene, D gene, J gene, clone size, CDR3 protein, CDR3 DNA. D genes are given only for firm matches. Clone size is stated in some rows and not others, as once, few, many or a class when expanded.

V gene: TRBV11-3; D gene: -; J gene: TRBJ2-1; clone size: -; CDR3 protein: CASSLARGAFRADEQFF; CDR3 DNA: TGTGCCAGCAGCTTAGCAAGGGGTGCCTTTAGGGCGGATGAGCAGTTCTTC
V gene: TRBV6-5; D gene: TRBD1; J gene: TRBJ1-1; clone size: once; CDR3 protein: CASSGTGAEAFF; CDR3 DNA: TGTGCCAGCAGTGGGACAGGGGCTGAAGCTTTCTTT
V gene: TRBV6-5; D gene: TRBD1; J gene: TRBJ1-1; clone size: -; CDR3 protein: CASSSQGRSTEAFF; CDR3 DNA: TGTGCCAGCAGCTCACAGGGGAGGAGCACTGAAGCTTTCTTT
V gene: TRBV6-1; D gene: TRBD2; J gene: TRBJ2-1; clone size: -; CDR3 protein: CASSGGLAVVGNEQFF; CDR3 DNA: TGTGCCAGCAGTGGGGGACTAGCGGTGGTTGGCAATGAGCAGTTCTTC
V gene: TRBV28; D gene: TRBD1; J gene: TRBJ2-7; clone size: few; CDR3 protein: CASRATGTGYEQYF; CDR3 DNA: TGTGCCAGCAGGGCTACAGGGACAGGCTACGAGCAGTACTTC
V gene: TRBV4-3; D gene: TRBD1; J gene: TRBJ2-2; clone size: -; CDR3 protein: CASSQLPGGIGELFF; CDR3 DNA: TGCGCCAGCAGCCAACTTCCAGGGGGAATCGGGGAGCTGTTTTTT
V gene: TRBV18; D gene: -; J gene: TRBJ2-1; clone size: -; CDR3 protein: CASSEDRLAGFYNEQFF; CDR3 DNA: TGTGCCAGCTCCGAGGACAGGCTAGCGGGTTTCTACAATGAGCAGTTCTTC
V gene: TRBV7-9; D gene: TRBD1; J gene: TRBJ1-5; clone size: -; CDR3 protein: CASSSAGQGLHF; CDR3 DNA: TGTGCCAGCAGCTCCGCGGGACAGGGCTTGCATTTT
V gene: TRBV19; D gene: -; J gene: TRBJ1-2; clone size: -; CDR3 protein: CASTLQRQNIYGYTF; CDR3 DNA: TGTGCCAGTACTCTCCAACGACAGAATATCTATGGCTACACCTTC
V gene: TRBV19; D gene: TRBD2; J gene: TRBJ2-7; clone size: -; CDR3 protein: CASSLAGGGSYEQYF; CDR3 DNA: TGTGCCAGTAGCCTGGCGGGAGGAGGCTCCTACGAGCAGTACTTC
V gene: TRBV9; D gene: -; J gene: TRBJ2-1; clone size: -; CDR3 protein: CASSRYAGTDNEQFF; CDR3 DNA: TGTGCCAGCAGTCGGTATGCGGGAACGGACAATGAGCAGTTCTTC
V gene: TRBV7-9; D gene: -; J gene: TRBJ1-1; clone size: -; CDR3 protein: CAGSSRGVTEAFF; CDR3 DNA: TGTGCCGGTTCCTCCAGGGGAGTCACTGAAGCTTTCTTT
V gene: TRBV20-1; D gene: -; J gene: TRBJ2-3; clone size: -; CDR3 protein: CSASVADTQYF; CDR3 DNA: TGCAGTGCTAGCGTGGCCGATACGCAGTATTTT
V gene: TRBV21-1; D gene: -; J gene: TRBJ1-2; clone size: -; CDR3 protein: CASSKYVVDYGYTF; CDR3 DNA: TGTGCCAGCAGCAAGTACGTAGTGGACTATGGCTACACCTTC
V gene: TRBV9; D gene: -; J gene: TRBJ1-6; clone size: -; CDR3 protein: CASSGLGKSPLHF; CDR3 DNA: TGTGCCAGCAGCGGGTTGGGCAAATCACCCCTCCACTTT
V gene: TRBV6-6; D gene: -; J gene: TRBJ2-2; clone size: -; CDR3 protein: CASSGGPGELFF; CDR3 DNA: TGTGCCAGCAGTGGCGGCCCCGGGGAGCTGTTTTTT
V gene: TRBV5-1; D gene: TRBD2; J gene: TRBJ2-3; clone size: -; CDR3 protein: CASSLRIAGGPGDTQYF; CDR3 DNA: TGCGCCAGCAGCTTGAGGATAGCGGGAGGGCCTGGAGATACGCAGTATTTT
V gene: TRBV10-3; D gene: TRBD2; J gene: TRBJ2-5; clone size: few; CDR3 protein: CAISPSGRAGETQYF; CDR3 DNA: TGTGCCATCAGTCCTAGCGGGAGGGCTGGAGAGACCCAGTACTTC
V gene: TRBV6-6; D gene: -; J gene: TRBJ1-6; clone size: -; CDR3 protein: CASNGFDSPLHF; CDR3 DNA: TGTGCCAGCAACGGGTTTGATTCACCCCTCCACTTT
V gene: TRBV19; D gene: TRBD1; J gene: TRBJ2-5; clone size: -; CDR3 protein: CASSFIQGVGETQYF; CDR3 DNA: TGTGCCAGTAGCTTCATACAGGGGGTGGGAGAGACCCAGTACTTC
V gene: TRBV4-3; D gene: -; J gene: TRBJ1-1; clone size: few; CDR3 protein: CASSHANAGEAFF; CDR3 DNA: TGCGCCAGCAGCCACGCAAACGCGGGTGAAGCTTTCTTT
V gene: TRBV19; D gene: TRBD2; J gene: TRBJ2-1; clone size: -; CDR3 protein: CASSIDLGRTSGTEQFF; CDR3 DNA: TGTGCCAGTAGTATAGATCTTGGGCGGACTAGCGGGACCGAGCAGTTCTTC
V gene: TRBV6-1; D gene: -; J gene: TRBJ1-6; clone size: -; CDR3 protein: CASSVPRGGTSINSPLHF; CDR3 DNA: TGTGCCAGCAGTGTCCCGCGGGGGGGGACTTCCATTAATTCACCCCTCCACTTT
V gene: TRBV29-1; D gene: -; J gene: TRBJ2-3; clone size: -; CDR3 protein: CSVEWGRVVDTQYF; CDR3 DNA: TGCAGCGTTGAATGGGGGCGGGTGGTAGATACGCAGTATTTT
V gene: TRBV10-3; D gene: TRBD2; J gene: TRBJ2-2; clone size: -; CDR3 protein: CATREGLSTGELFF; CDR3 DNA: TGTGCCACGCGGGAGGGGTTAAGCACCGGGGAGCTGTTTTTT
V gene: TRBV6-5; D gene: -; J gene: TRBJ1-3; clone size: few; CDR3 protein: CASSYSSGSGNTIYF; CDR3 DNA: TGTGCCAGCAGTTACTCCTCGGGCTCTGGAAACACCATATATTTT
V gene: TRBV4-3; D gene: TRBD1; J gene: TRBJ1-1; clone size: -; CDR3 protein: CASSQGGQGPNTEAFF; CDR3 DNA: TGCGCCAGCAGCCAAGGGGGACAGGGGCCGAACACTGAAGCTTTCTTT
V gene: TRBV10-3; D gene: -; J gene: TRBJ1-2; clone size: -; CDR3 protein: CAISESPRGTYGYTF; CDR3 DNA: TGTGCCATCAGTGAGTCGCCCCGGGGGACCTATGGCTACACCTTC
V gene: TRBV9; D gene: -; J gene: TRBJ1-4; clone size: -; CDR3 protein: CASSVGGSELFF; CDR3 DNA: TGTGCCAGCAGCGTGGGGGGATCGGAACTGTTTTTT